What follows describes a single T cell receptor beta chain. Its recognized antigen is unknown. Relative to the germline gene, one junction end is altered; a read error may explain this. As encoded in the germline V gene (reference sequence), CDR1 is SEHNR while CDR2 is FQNEAQ. The CDR3 contains 16 residues, cysteine and phenylalanine counted. The kept DNA is CDR3 alone, 48 bases in frame from the first base. This sample was taken from a study of cytomegalovirus exposure and HLA in healthy donors (dated by TCRdb to about 2017). For context, the study as a whole: In an earlier analysis of roughly 590 of the donors, less than 350 Gb of sequence data and roughly 100 million unique TCR beta sequences from 150 million to 200 million T cells were reported. About 300 gigabases of sequencing data and 91 million or so unique TCR sequences made up an early release that covered approximately 650 HLA-typed donors. Of the 398 genotyped donors, around 81% fell in the genetic ancestry cluster associated with self-reported Caucasian donors. The study aimed to test whether signatures of past pathogen exposure could be identified by cataloging public T cell receptors. Using immunosequencing, the study profiled T cell repertoires from about 620 subjects and related those repertoires to cytomegalovirus serostatus. Besides the first cohort of around 670 subjects, a separate validation cohort made up of 120 different subjects was used. To predict cytomegalovirus infection status, the study combined high-throughput TCR immunosequencing, statistical association of individual TCRs with disease status, and machine learning. A later analysis re-examined previously published TCR beta repertoires from roughly 720 donors and added high-resolution HLA genotyping to investigate patterns of TCR occurrence. Rather than using new phenotypic data, the later analysis identified candidate immune exposures from TCR beta sequences and from how often those sequences occurred across donors. To decide whether each TCR beta V gene segment behaved as functional or pseudogenic, an earlier analysis of fewer than 750 of the donors relied on high-throughput TCR beta sequencing. Alongside the repertoire data, information on donor age, sex, ethnicity and CMV serostatus was compiled. A later genetic analysis used genome-wide SNP genotypes for about 65% of the 666 donors, treating that subset as a discovery cohort. Every discovery cohort repertoire had been produced on one sequencing platform. HLA typing included class I and class II loci at four-digit resolution. Typing coverage differed by locus: A, B, C, DRB1 and DQB1 were typed in about 620-640 donors, DQA1 in about 510, DPA1 in some 570, and DPB1 in just under 480. Roughly five DR-DQ haplotypes were handled as single units for association and clustering, since linkage in the cohort was strong. Among around 400 genotyped donors of the cohort, an average of around 250,000 unique TCR beta nucleotide sequences was sequenced per donor, of which 15% to 20% were non-productive. The research as a whole found: Because some donors lacked HLA typing at each locus, the association tests relied only on the typed subset. In a later analysis, TCR association rates were found to vary across HLA loci, with the most associated TCRs seen for DRB1 alleles and the fewest for HLA-C alleles. Immune exposure information for the cohort was limited to CMV serostatus. Across donors, most TCR sequences were observed very rarely, whereas some public TCRs were present in many individuals. According to a later genetic analysis, donors in an Asian-associated ancestry cluster had fewer N-insertions in productive TCRs than the roughly 700-donor mean. In an earlier analysis of more than 500 of the donors, most TCR beta V segments appeared in productive rearrangements about 87% or about 30% of the time, broadly matching IMGT annotations. A group of highly shared sequence variants was considered likely to be a technical artifact of the sequencing pipeline. The cohort was sequenced for TCR beta chains only, and without alpha or paired-chain data the features that could be detected were limited. Strong co-occurrence of HLA alleles, especially DR and DQ, made assigning TCR associations to individual alleles difficult. The 87-base-pair reads could not distinguish some IMGT-functional V segments, including TRBV6-2 and TRBV6-3, so those segments were excluded. Compared with equally common non-associated chains, HLA-associated TCR beta chains in a later analysis were more clonally expanded and had lower generation probabilities. A few of the identified cytomegalovirus-associated TCR beta chains were confirmed in vitro to be specific for cytomegalovirus antigens. According to a later analysis, most CMV-associated TCR beta chains appeared to be HLA-restricted, and the HLA associations seemed to be driven largely by CMV exposure. Specific HLA alleles were associated with 16,951 TCR beta sequences at a false discovery rate of 0.05 in a later analysis. Roughly uniform sequencing depth across donors was assumed in presence/absence analyses, although this assumption may not hold. In a later analysis, several top co-occurrence clusters were reported to appear linked to parvovirus B19, influenza, CMV and Epstein-Barr virus. A further reported finding was that TCR beta sequences accurately predicted the HLA-A and HLA-B alleles for most subjects in the first cohort. Linkage disequilibrium might explain the correlated functional status among segregating V segments, but an unknown experimental factor could not be ruled out. The classifier was reported to diagnose cytomegalovirus status with high specificity and sensitivity in both the original and validation cohorts. The authors suggested that the approach could potentially be extended to other disease states and immunological phenotypes. Because counts were too low, around 17 rarely observed V segments, including chromosome 9 orphons, were left out of the earlier analysis of 587 of the donors. In the study, some 160 TCR beta chains were listed as associated with cytomegalovirus. In a later genetic analysis, a missense DCLRE1C variant was associated with V-gene and J-gene trimming of TCR beta chains, and the association was replicated in an independent cohort.

The library was produced with the immunoSEQ multiplex PCR assay. For the multiplex PCR, a mixture combining 60 forward primers for TCR Vbeta segments and 13 reverse primers for TCR Jbeta segments was used. A multiplex PCR assay on genomic DNA amplified the CDR3 region of rearranged TCR beta genes. The amplified TCR beta libraries were sequenced on the Illumina HiSeq System as 87-base-pair reads. Per the original workflow: A later analysis tallied 70 million to 100 million unique TCR beta chains across the approximately 670 repertoires, and approximately 12 million of those chains were shared by two or more donors. To remove PCR and sequencing errors, raw reads were error-corrected and collapsed into unique sequences using a nearest-neighbor algorithm that merged closely related sequences. CDR3 sequences were aligned to IMGT reference sequences to assign V, D and J gene segments. For a sequence to be retained, a match of at least six nucleotides was required to both a V gene segment and a J gene segment. Rearrangements were classified as productive when the CDR3 lacked stop codons and remained in frame with V and J, and all other rearrangements were classified as non-productive. Following IMGT convention, CDR3 was defined as the stretch from the second conserved V-encoded cysteine up to the conserved J-encoded phenylalanine. In an earlier analysis of around 600 of the donors, sequences lacking an unambiguous match to a single V gene segment were excluded. In an earlier analysis of more than 500 of the donors, a V segment was called functional when productive rearrangements were above 56.7%, and segregating when the standard deviation between donors exceeded 5%. A statistical classification framework was built for diagnosing cytomegalovirus status from the catalog of TCR beta chain sequences. In a later analysis, V and J genes were assigned by comparing TCR nucleotide sequences against IMGT/GENE-DB human TR gene sequences. In a later analysis, CDR3 sequences and most-parsimonious VDJ recombination scenarios were assigned using the TCRdist pipeline. A later analysis defined each TCR beta chain by its CDR3 amino acid sequence plus V-gene family, and excluded reads lacking a unique V-gene family. A later analysis removed several hundred highly shared, low-generation-probability nucleotide sequences to deal with suspected cross-contamination and a sequencing artifact. For each public chain, a later analysis derived a clonal expansion index from normalized ranks of inferred template counts within each repertoire. In a later analysis, generation probabilities were computed with a VDJ recombination model fitted to out-of-frame rearrangements, and the resulting probabilities were checked against IGoR. A later analysis scored TCR-TCR, TCR-HLA and TCR-CMV co-occurrence with hypergeometric tests, applying a repertoire-size bias correction to TCR pairs. In a later analysis, false discovery rates were estimated by permuting HLA or CMV assignments 20 times. A later analysis grouped co-occurring TCRs with DBSCAN, adding TCRdist sequence similarity when clustering within HLA-allele-positive subsets. Repertoires with fewer than 30,000 or more than 120,000 public chains, plus five repertoires with anomalous nucleotide sharing, were excluded from co-occurrence clustering. Held by TCRdb, this immuneACCESS table contains in-frame sequences only and omits some clones. Under half of the omission traces to an unresolved V gene where checked; the cause of the rest is unknown. The DNA gave D and trimming, while V, J and clone size come from that table. This sample holds some 160,000 clones; less than 90% were observed only once. The leading ten clones occupy approximately 6.7% of the sample.

The cohort consisted of 670 or so healthy bone marrow donors. All cohort members were sampled while nominally healthy, although unrecorded immune exposures were likely present. The donor was CMV seropositive and was included in the group of 250 to 350 seropositive cohort members. Every donor gave a peripheral blood sample, and the peripheral blood mononuclear cells from that sample were used for TCR beta sequencing. The Qiagen DNeasy Blood Extraction Kit was used to extract genomic DNA from the blood cell samples. The chain links TRBV7-9 with TRBJ2-7; a tentative D match to TRBD2 spans 5 bases. The sequenced sample was PBMCs. The receptor was derived from a male donor in good health and CMV-seropositive. The CDR3 reads as follows: CSSSPTLGAHTYEQYF. The nucleotide sequence is given as TGTTCCAGCAGCCCCACCCTGGGAGCGCATACCTACGAGCAGTACTTC.